What follows are 2 T cell receptor beta chains derived from one specimen sequenced in a study of T-cell memory formation after mild COVID-19. In TCRdb, the 5' RACE reads were re-called with MiXCR into one record per CDR3 protein. The data show some 300,000 distinct CDR3 sequences, with 20% to 25% seen just once and roughly a fifth held by the top ten. The sequencing input was PBMCs or a T cell subset sorted from them (not recorded which). These receptors all stem from a young man who had mild COVID-19 (a few samples of this study predate the infection). Cell type and time point are not known.

This clonotype appeared a few times. The genes are TRBV18 and TRBJ2-5, with 13 bases matching TRBD2. V lost 6 bases to trimming and J lost 4 bases; unmatched junction nucleotides: 17. The CDR3 covers 19 residues. Germline CDR1 KGHSH, CDR2 LQKENI. CDR3 residues: CASSPTPRLAGGLGETQYF. In nucleotides, the CDR3 is TGTGCCAGCTCCCCAACGCCGAGACTAGCGGGGGGATTAGGAGAGACCCAGTACTTC.

V and J are TRBV6-5 and TRBJ2-3; 14 positions match TRBD2. There are 17 residues in the CDR3. Losses at the gene ends were 6 bases for V and 3 bases for J; bases not matched to a gene: 8. The germline CDR1 and CDR2 sequences are MNHEY and SVGAGI. The DNA of the CDR3 is TGTGCCAGCAGCCAGACTAGCGGGGGGGCCATAACAGATACGCAGTATTTT. This translates into CASSQTSGGAITDTQYF.